These 18 T cell receptor beta chains came from one sample sequenced in a study of Tregs in tolerant kidney transplant recipients. The repertoire was sequenced with immunoSEQ multiplex PCR; TCRdb's copy has only in-frame clones and lacks some. The data hold roughly 19,000 clones, with approximately 65% observed a single time. These TCRs are of unknown antigen specificity. The sample taken for sequencing was Tregs from blood cultured with allogeneic cells. The source of these receptors is a human donor in good health.

This clone was counted between two and nine times. The CDR3 bases are TGTGCCAGCCGTCAGGGACGCTCCTATAATTCACCCCTCCACTTT. Amino acids: CASRQGRSYNSPLHF. The chain combines TRBV27 with TRBJ1-6; possibly TRBD1 for D (5 bases). V gave up 8 bases and J gave up 0 bases, with 11 bases separating them. CDR3 size: 15 residues. Germline V gives CDR1 MNHEY, CDR2 SMNVEV (reference sequence).

The chain links TRBV7-2 to TRBJ1-6; no firm D call. V gave up 4 bases and J gave up 7 bases, with 11 bases separating them. The length of the CDR3 is 14 residues. CDR1 and CDR2 (germline): SGHTA, FQGNSA. The CDR3 sequence is CASSSGRSNSPLHF. CDR3 nucleotide sequence: TGTGCCAGCAGCTCCGGACGGTCAAATTCACCCCTCCACTTT.

This clone came up once. The gene calls are TRBV6-5 and TRBJ1-1; possibly TRBD1 for D (5 bases). Germline CDR1 and CDR2: MNHEY and SVGAGI. CDR3 length equals 12 residues. V lost 10 bases to trimming and J lost 0 bases, with 9 bases between them. DNA for the CDR3: TGTGCCACCCAGGGTTTGAACACTGAAGCTTTCTTT. It translates to CATQGLNTEAFF.

The genes are TRBV6-4 and TRBJ2-2; D may be TRBD2 (5 bases). The germline V gene has CDR1 MRHNA and CDR2 SNTAGT. The CDR3 consists of 16 residues. The V end lost 8 bases, the J end lost 3 bases, and 19 bases lay between the germline ends. CDR3 region: CASSPWTGTDTGELFF. In DNA, the CDR3 is TGTGCCAGCTCCCCCTGGACGGGAACAGACACCGGGGAGCTGTTTTTT.

This chain links TRBV2 with TRBJ2-1, with D perhaps TRBD2 (6 bases). The V gene's germline CDR1 is SNHLY and CDR2 FYNNEI. V was shortened by 2 bases and J by 8 bases, with 16 bases between the two germline ends. This CDR3 is built from 15 residues. CDR3: CASSELTGTRYEQFF. CDR3 sequence (DNA): TGTGCCAGCAGTGAACTGACGGGGACTCGTTATGAGCAGTTCTTC.

This clone was counted between two and nine times. The chain recombines TRBV19 with TRBJ1-5; D is unresolved. Germline V gene lookup returns CDR1 LNHDA and CDR2 SQIVND (reference sequence). V shed 3 bases and J shed 3 bases, with 15 bases lying between them. There are 16 residues in the CDR3. CDR3 coding DNA: TGTGCCAGTAGTATTTCAGGTCTACTTCTCAATCAGCCCCAGCATTTT. It specifies CASSISGLLLNQPQHF.

The chain couples TRBV2 to TRBJ1-4; a possible D gene is TRBD1 (5 bases). The V end lost 3 bases, the J end lost 4 bases, and 12 bases lay between the germline ends. Germline V gene lookup returns CDR1 SNHLY and CDR2 FYNNEI. CDR3 size: 15 residues. DNA of the CDR3: TGTGCCAGCAGTGATTCCGGGGCCTATAATGAAAAACTGTTTTTT. As protein: CASSDSGAYNEKLFF. The variable domain in full, with the rest retrieved from reference TRBV2 and TRBJ1-4, is EPEVTQTPSHQVTQMGQEVILRCVPISNHLYFYWYRQILGQKVEFLVSFYNNEISEKSEIFDDQFSVERPDGSNFTLKIRSTKLEDSAMYFCASSDSGAYNEKLFFGSGTQLSVL.

The chain recombines TRBV6-5 with TRBJ2-2; D perhaps matches TRBD2 (5 bases). Germline V CDR1 and CDR2: MNHEY, SVGAGI. The V end lost 5 bases, the J end lost 8 bases, and 9 bases lay between the germline ends. The CDR3 is 12 amino acids. DNA of the CDR3: TGTGCCAGCAGTACGCGGGCGGGGGAGCTGTTTTTT. Translating gives CASSTRAGELFF.

The gene calls are TRBV29-1 and TRBJ1-2; D is undetermined. The CDR3 has 12 amino acids. Deletions cut 6 bases from V and 3 bases from J, with 11 bases between. In germline, CDR1 is SQVTM, CDR2 ANQGSEA. CDR3 in amino acids: CSVGQNHYGYTF. For the CDR3, the DNA is TGCAGCGTAGGGCAGAACCACTATGGCTACACCTTC.

The chain has TRBV5-1 and TRBJ2-3; 14 bases map to TRBD2. Unmatched junction bases numbered 7, after V lost 4 bases and J lost 6 bases. Germline assignment: CDR1 SGHRS and CDR2 YFSETQ. The CDR3 is 16 residues long. In DNA form, the CDR3 reads TGCGCCAGCAGCCTGCGACTAGCGGGAGGGCCGGATACGCAGTATTTT. This encodes CASSLRLAGGPDTQYF.

The table lists this clone with a count of one. The chain combines TRBV7-9 with TRBJ2-3; D is possibly TRBD1 (5 bases). Looked up from germline, CDR1 is SEHNR and CDR2 is FQNEAQ (reference sequence). The CDR3 runs to 13 residues. Deletions cut 0 bases from V and 6 bases from J, with 7 bases between. CDR3 sequence: CASSLARQDTQYF. DNA for the CDR3: TGTGCCAGCAGCTTAGCTCGACAGGATACGCAGTATTTT.

The chain has TRBV2 and TRBJ2-7; tentatively, D is TRBD1 (5 bases). Trimming took 4 bases from V and 4 from J, leaving 11 bases between them. The CDR3 length is 13 residues. Germline CDR1 is SNHLY and CDR2 is FYNNEI. The CDR3 coding sequence is TGTGCCAGCAGTGGCAACTACAGGTACGAGCAGTACTTC. This encodes CASSGNYRYEQYF.

A note on this clone: A junction end diverges from the germline sequence, so it may reflect a read error. V usage is TRBV6-4 and J usage is TRBJ1-2, with D tentatively TRBD1 (5 bases). This CDR3 region has 16 residues. Germline V gene lookup returns CDR1 MRHNA and CDR2 SNTAGT. This CDR3 reads CASSYSTSLGVRGYTF. The CDR3 bases are TGTGCCAGCAGTTACTCGACGAGTTTAGGGGTTCGTGGCTACACCTTC.

This rearrangement joins TRBV5-1 to TRBJ2-5; weak D call: TRBD2 (7 bases). The V end lost 3 bases, the J end lost 3 bases, and 18 bases lay between the germline ends. This CDR3 is 16 amino acids long. Germline CDR1 and CDR2: SGHRS and YFSETQ. CDR3 coding DNA: TGCGCCAGCAGCTCGGGGGGCCGATATGAGAAAGAGACCCAGTACTTC. This sequence encodes CASSSGGRYEKETQYF. Full variable domain (missing parts from reference TRBV5-1 and TRBJ2-5): KAGVTQTPRYLIKTRGQQVTLSCSPISGHRSVSWYQQTPGQGLQFLFEYFSETQRNKGNFPGRFSGRQFSNSRSEMNVSTLELGDSALYLCASSSGGRYEKETQYFGPGTRLLVL.

The chain links TRBV10-3 to TRBJ2-7; TRBD1 matches 7 bases. The V gene end was trimmed by 7 bases and the J gene end by 0 bases; junction bases not matched to a gene: 6. CDR1 ENHRY and CDR2 SYGVKD come from the germline V gene. The CDR3 has 14 residues. The CDR3 sequence is CAITATGYSYEQYF. The CDR3 nucleotides read TGTGCCATCACCGCGACAGGGTACTCCTACGAGCAGTACTTC.

The chain has TRBV5-4 and TRBJ2-3; D unresolved. Trimming cost V 2 bases and J 1 base, with 14 bases left between them. Germline V gene data show CDR1 as SGHNT and CDR2 as YYREEE (reference sequence). The CDR3 runs 16 residues. CDR3 bases: TGTGCCAGCAGCTTATGGGCCGCTGGCCGCACAGATACGCAGTATTTT. Encoded protein: CASSLWAAGRTDTQYF. The whole variable domain, remainder taken from reference TRBV5-4 and TRBJ2-3, is ETGVTQSPTHLIKTRGQQVTLRCSSQSGHNTVSWYQQALGQGPQFIFQYYREEENGRGNFPPRFSGLQFPNYSSELNVNALELDDSALYLCASSLWAAGRTDTQYFGPGTRLTVL.

This clone was seen only once. This rearrangement joins TRBV11-2 to TRBJ2-7; 11 bases agree with TRBD1. After removal of 5 bases from V and 7 bases from J, the junction contained 10 bases not matched to a gene. This CDR3 region has 15 residues. Germline CDR1 SGHAT, CDR2 FQNNGV. The CDR3 DNA reads as TGTGCCAGCAGCACTTCCGGGACAGGGGGACGGGAGCAGTACTTC. It specifies CASSTSGTGGREQYF.

V gene TRBV11-2 combines with J gene TRBJ2-7; D unclear. Trimming removed 1 base from V and 7 bases from J, with 5 bases in between. The CDR3 has 11 amino acids. CDR1 SGHAT and CDR2 FQNNGV come from the germline V gene. DNA of the CDR3: TGTGCCAGCAGCTTAGTGGTAGAGCAGTACTTC. Protein: CASSLVVEQYF.